The 18 T cell receptor beta chains in this list originate from one sample, sequenced in a study of T cell repertoires in cytomegalovirus infection. A single record per CDR3 protein comes from TCRdb applying MiXCR to the reads. There are 500,000 or so distinct CDR3 sequences in the sample; 15% to 20% occur only once, and about 24% lies in the top ten. Material: CD8+ T cells from PBMCs. The receptors were gathered from a human donor in good health (CMV status not recorded). Some clones in this sample may be carry-over from other donors' samples.

The chain uses TRBV27 and TRBJ2-3; no definite D call. The CDR3 sequence is 14 residues long. Germline lookup yields CDR1 MNHEY and CDR2 SMNVEV (reference sequence). Trimming removed 5 bases at V and 6 bases at J, with 15 bases between. The CDR3 loop reads CASSPAIHPDTQYF. The CDR3 nucleotides are TGTGCCAGCAGTCCGGCCATTCATCCCGATACGCAGTATTTT.

This clonotype was counted many times. This chain's CDR3 is CASRSRTRETQYF. Written as DNA, the CDR3 is TGTGCCAGCAGATCCCGGACTAGAGAGACCCAGTACTTC. The chain combines TRBV28 with TRBJ2-5, with TRBD2 matching over 7 bases. Looked up from germline, CDR1 is MDHEN and CDR2 is SYDVKM. V lost 6 bases to trimming and J lost 4 bases; unmatched junction nucleotides: 5. This CDR3 has 13 amino acids.

The table lists this clonotype with many counts. The rearrangement links TRBV6-5 to TRBJ2-3; the match to TRBD2 covers 8 bases. The CDR3 has 19 amino acids. Looked up from germline, CDR1 is MNHEY and CDR2 is SVGAGI. Unmatched junction bases numbered 11, after V lost 0 bases and J lost 0 bases. CDR3 DNA: TGTGCCAGCAGTTACTCCTGGGCTAGCGGGTTGACTAGCACAGATACGCAGTATTTT. Protein product: CASSYSWASGLTSTDTQYF.

This chain links TRBV7-9 with TRBJ2-1; D may be TRBD2 (5 bases). The germline V and J ends were trimmed by 1 base and 4 bases, with 11 bases remaining between them. The CDR3 contains 15 residues. Germline V gene lookup returns CDR1 SEHNR and CDR2 FQNEAQ (reference sequence). Here the CDR3 reads CASSLGETVYNEQFF. Written as DNA, the CDR3 is TGTGCCAGCAGCTTAGGGGAGACCGTTTACAATGAGCAGTTCTTC.

This clonotype occurred many times. The J gene is TRBJ2-1, the V gene TRBV7-3; TRBD2 agrees at 11 bases. Germline V lookup: CDR1 SGHTA, CDR2 FQGTGA. Trimming at V came to 5 bases and at J to 10 bases, leaving 10 bases not matched to a gene. This CDR3 is 15 amino acids long. The DNA of the CDR3 is TGTGCCAGCAGCCCTAGCGTTCTAGCGGGGGGAGAGCAGTTCTTC. It is translated as CASSPSVLAGGEQFF.

This clonotype has at least ten counts. This chain joins TRBV7-8 and TRBJ2-7; a weak D match, TRBD2 (5 bases). V gave up 2 bases and J gave up 5 bases, with 7 bases separating them. CDR1 is SGHVS, CDR2 FQNEAQ, per germline. CDR3 length equals 12 residues. The CDR3 nucleotides are TGTGCCAGCAGCTTATGGGGAGACGAGCAGTACTTC. It encodes CASSLWGDEQYF.

This chain connects TRBV6-6 to TRBJ2-5; no reliable D call. V was pared by 0 bases and J by 10 bases, with 12 bases between. The CDR3 is made up of 13 amino acids. The V gene's germline CDR1 is MNHNY and CDR2 SVGAGI (reference sequence). DNA of the CDR3: TGTGCCAGCAGTTACTCGAGTGGCTACGACCAGTACTTC. This gives the protein CASSYSSGYDQYF.

This clonotype came up many times. The V gene is TRBV7-2, the J gene TRBJ1-2; D may be TRBD1 (6 bases). Trimming left V 0 bases short and J 4 bases short, with 9 bases between. This CDR3 region has 14 residues. CDR1 SGHTA and CDR2 FQGNSA come from the germline V gene. The CDR3 protein is CASSLAGQPYGYTF. Written as DNA, the CDR3 is TGTGCCAGCAGCTTAGCAGGACAGCCCTATGGCTACACCTTC.

The genes are TRBV6-5 and TRBJ1-1; TRBD1 aligns across 11 bases. The ends lost 7 bases at V and 3 bases at J; junction bases unmatched: 4. The CDR3 is made up of 14 amino acids. Germline lookup yields CDR1 MNHEY and CDR2 SVGAGI. This CDR3 reads CASTRDRGDTEAFF. CDR3 nucleotides: TGTGCCAGCACCAGGGACAGGGGGGACACTGAAGCTTTCTTT.

There are many counts of this clonotype. V gene TRBV6-6 combines with J gene TRBJ2-5; 10 bases agree with TRBD1. The CDR3 contains 15 residues. Per the germline V gene, CDR1 is MNHNY and CDR2 is SVGAGI (reference sequence). V shed 5 bases, J shed 0 bases, and the junction held 3 bases outside the gene matches. CDR3 residues: CASSEGQGNQETQYF. Here the CDR3 DNA reads TGTGCCAGCAGTGAGGGACAGGGGAACCAAGAGACCCAGTACTTC.

This clonotype was seen ten or more times. The CDR3 coding sequence is TGTGCCAGCAGTCCCCCAACCGGGACAGCCCCGAAGACCCAGTACTTC. Translation gives CASSPPTGTAPKTQYF. The chain uses TRBV28 and TRBJ2-5; 7 bases line up with TRBD1. The germline V gene encodes CDR1 MDHEN and CDR2 SYDVKM. V trimming: 5 bases; J trimming: 6 bases; junction bases outside the gene matches: 15. The CDR3 totals 16 residues.

This clonotype was recorded many times. CDR3 region: CASSSRLGDRMNTEAFF. CDR3 sequence (DNA): TGTGCCAGCAGCTCCCGTCTAGGAGATCGCATGAACACTGAAGCTTTCTTT. This chain joins TRBV7-6 and TRBJ1-1, with unresolved D. V lost 4 bases and J lost 0, with 18 bases in between. The CDR3 totals 17 residues. The V gene's germline CDR1 is SGHVS and CDR2 FNYEAQ. The full variable domain, with the rest looked up from reference TRBV7-6 and TRBJ1-1, is GAGVSQSPRYKVTKRGQDVALRCDPISGHVSLYWYRQALGQGPEFLTYFNYEAQQDKSGLPNDRFSAERPEGSISTLTIQRTEQRDSAMYRCASSSRLGDRMNTEAFFGQGTRLTVV.

V usage is TRBV14 and J usage is TRBJ2-1; D gene ambiguous. In germline, CDR1 is SGHDN, CDR2 FVKESK. V was clipped by 1 base and J by 9 bases, with 10 bases between them. The length of the CDR3 is 13 residues. CDR3: CASSQVPGAEQFF. In DNA form, the CDR3 reads TGTGCCAGCAGCCAAGTCCCTGGCGCTGAGCAGTTCTTC.

This clonotype was counted ten times or more. The chain recombines TRBV12-3 or TRBV12-4 with TRBJ2-2; TRBD2 agrees at 8 bases. V was pared by 6 bases and J by 2 bases, with 8 bases of the junction left unmatched. This CDR3 spans 16 amino acids. CDR3 sequence reads: CASSPHGGGNTGELFF. As DNA, the CDR3 is TGTGCCAGCAGCCCGCACGGGGGGGGAAACACCGGGGAGCTGTTTTTT.

The rearrangement links TRBV6-1 to TRBJ2-1; 9 bases map to TRBD2. V lost 5 bases, J lost 3 bases, and 8 bases stayed unmatched. Germline-derived CDR1 and CDR2 are MNHNS and SASEGT. CDR3 length equals 16 residues. CDR3 sequence (DNA): TGTGCCAGCAGTTCCTATAGCGGGAGTGTCTACAATGAGCAGTTCTTC. This translates into CASSSYSGSVYNEQFF.

This clonotype has only a few counts. The chain uses TRBV4-1 and TRBJ1-2; no clear D gene. Per germline, CDR1 MGHRA and CDR2 YSYEKL. The CDR3 length is 16 residues. V shed 0 bases and J shed 6 bases, with 17 bases lying between them. DNA for the CDR3: TGCGCCAGCAGCCAAGAAGGGAGACCCGATCCCAATGGCTACACCTTC. It yields the protein CASSQEGRPDPNGYTF.

This clonotype has a handful of counts. The chain recombines TRBV30 with TRBJ1-1, with D unclear. The germline gives CDR1 GTSNPN, CDR2 SVGIG (reference sequence). The CDR3 has 14 residues. V lost 3 bases to trimming and J lost 0 bases, with 11 bases between them. CDR3 sequence reads: CAWSVHVMNTEAFF. The CDR3 DNA sequence: TGTGCCTGGAGCGTACACGTAATGAACACTGAAGCTTTCTTT.

This clonotype has a handful of counts. J is TRBJ2-1 and V is TRBV7-9; D uncertain. Trimming shortened V by 8 bases and J by 1 base, and 6 bases separated the two germline ends. CDR3 length: 12 residues. Germline V lookup: CDR1 SEHNR, CDR2 FQNEAQ (reference sequence). The CDR3 here is CASARSYNEQFF. The CDR3 bases are TGTGCCAGCGCCCGTTCCTACAATGAGCAGTTCTTC.